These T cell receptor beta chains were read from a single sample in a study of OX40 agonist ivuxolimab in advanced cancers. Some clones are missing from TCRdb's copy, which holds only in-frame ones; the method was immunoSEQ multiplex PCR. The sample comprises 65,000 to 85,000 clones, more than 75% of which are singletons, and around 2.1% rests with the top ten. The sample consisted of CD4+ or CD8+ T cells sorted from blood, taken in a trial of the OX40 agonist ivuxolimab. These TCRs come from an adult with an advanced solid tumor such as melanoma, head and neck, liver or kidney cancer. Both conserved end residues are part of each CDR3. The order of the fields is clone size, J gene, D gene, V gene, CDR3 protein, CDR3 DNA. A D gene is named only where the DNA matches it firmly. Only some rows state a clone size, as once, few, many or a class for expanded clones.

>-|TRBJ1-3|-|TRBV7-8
CASSLAAGTGNTIYF
TGTGCCAGCAGCTTAGCGGCAGGGACGGGAAACACCATATATTTT
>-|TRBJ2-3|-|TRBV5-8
CASSPGRRTDTQYF
TGTGCCAGCAGCCCAGGGCGAAGAACAGATACGCAGTATTTT
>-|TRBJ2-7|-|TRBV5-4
CASSPQQRDEQYF
TGTGCCAGCAGCCCCCAGCAGAGGGACGAGCAGTACTTC
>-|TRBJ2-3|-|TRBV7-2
CASSLGGTDTQYF
TGTGCCAGCAGCTTGGGGGGCACAGATACGCAGTATTTT
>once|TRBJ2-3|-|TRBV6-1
CASSYSGLDTQYF
TGTGCCAGCAGTTATTCAGGTTTAGATACGCAGTATTTT
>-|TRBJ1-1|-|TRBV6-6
CASTAGISEAFF
TGTGCCAGCACGGCGGGGATTAGTGAAGCTTTCTTT
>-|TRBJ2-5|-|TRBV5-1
CASSLPGMETQYF
TGCGCCAGCAGCTTGCCAGGAATGGAGACCCAGTACTTC
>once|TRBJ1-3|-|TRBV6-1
CASSNSGGWNTIYF
TGTGCCAGCAGCAACTCCGGGGGGTGGAACACCATATATTTT
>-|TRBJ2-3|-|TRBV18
CASSPTRSTDTQYF
TGTGCCAGCTCACCAACCCGGTCCACAGATACGCAGTATTTT
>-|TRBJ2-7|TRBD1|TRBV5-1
CASSIKTGGRNEQYF
TGCGCCAGCAGCATTAAGACAGGGGGCAGGAACGAGCAGTACTTC